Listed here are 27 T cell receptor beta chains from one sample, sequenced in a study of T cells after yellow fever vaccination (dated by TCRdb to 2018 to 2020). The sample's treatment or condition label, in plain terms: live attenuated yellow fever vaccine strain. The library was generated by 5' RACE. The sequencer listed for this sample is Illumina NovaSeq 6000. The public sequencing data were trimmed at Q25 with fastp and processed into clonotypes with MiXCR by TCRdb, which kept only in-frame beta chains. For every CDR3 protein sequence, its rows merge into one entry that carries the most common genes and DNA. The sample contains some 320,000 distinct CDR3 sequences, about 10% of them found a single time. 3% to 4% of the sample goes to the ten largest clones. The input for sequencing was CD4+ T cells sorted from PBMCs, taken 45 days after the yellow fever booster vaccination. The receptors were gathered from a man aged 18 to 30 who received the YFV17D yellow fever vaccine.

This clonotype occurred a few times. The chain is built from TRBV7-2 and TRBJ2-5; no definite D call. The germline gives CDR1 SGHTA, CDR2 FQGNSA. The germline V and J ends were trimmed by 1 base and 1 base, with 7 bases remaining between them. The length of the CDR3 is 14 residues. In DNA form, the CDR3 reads TGTGCCAGCAGCTTAGAACGGTCCCAAGAGACCCAGTACTTC. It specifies CASSLERSQETQYF.

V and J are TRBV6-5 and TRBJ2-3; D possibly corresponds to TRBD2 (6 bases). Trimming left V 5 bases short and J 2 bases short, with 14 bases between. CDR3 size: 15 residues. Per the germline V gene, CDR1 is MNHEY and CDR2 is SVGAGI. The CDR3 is CASSITGVVTDTQYF. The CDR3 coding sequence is TGTGCCAGCAGTATTACGGGGGTTGTCACAGATACGCAGTATTTT.

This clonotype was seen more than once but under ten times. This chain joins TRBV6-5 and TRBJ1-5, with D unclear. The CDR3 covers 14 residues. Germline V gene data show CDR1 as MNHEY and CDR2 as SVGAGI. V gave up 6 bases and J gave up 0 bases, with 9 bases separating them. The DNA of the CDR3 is TGTGCCAGCAGCCCCGCCCTTAGCAATCAGCCCCAGCATTTT. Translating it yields CASSPALSNQPQHF.

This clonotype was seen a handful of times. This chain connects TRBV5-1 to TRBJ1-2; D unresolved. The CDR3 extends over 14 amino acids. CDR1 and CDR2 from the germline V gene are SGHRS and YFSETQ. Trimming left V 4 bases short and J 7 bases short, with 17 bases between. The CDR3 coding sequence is TGCGCCAGCAGCCCCGGCGGGGTCCCCGTTGGCTACACCTTC. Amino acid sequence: CASSPGGVPVGYTF.

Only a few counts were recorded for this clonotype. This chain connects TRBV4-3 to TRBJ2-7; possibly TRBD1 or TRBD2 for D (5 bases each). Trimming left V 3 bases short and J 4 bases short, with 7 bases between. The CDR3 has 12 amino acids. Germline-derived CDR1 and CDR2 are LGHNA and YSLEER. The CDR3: CASSHWGYEQYF. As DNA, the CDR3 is TGCGCCAGCAGCCACTGGGGGTACGAGCAGTACTTC.

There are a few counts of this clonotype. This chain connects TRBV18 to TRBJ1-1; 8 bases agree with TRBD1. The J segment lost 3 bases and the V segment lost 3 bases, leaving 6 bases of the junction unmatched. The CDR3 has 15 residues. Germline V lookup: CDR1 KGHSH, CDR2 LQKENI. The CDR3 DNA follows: TGTGCCAGCTCACCTAGACAGGGGAGTGACACTGAAGCTTTCTTT. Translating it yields CASSPRQGSDTEAFF.

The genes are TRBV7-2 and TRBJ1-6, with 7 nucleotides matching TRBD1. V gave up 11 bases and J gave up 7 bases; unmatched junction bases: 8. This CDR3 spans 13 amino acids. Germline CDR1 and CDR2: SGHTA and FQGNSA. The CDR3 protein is CAVAGTANSPLHF. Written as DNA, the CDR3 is TGTGCCGTCGCCGGGACAGCAAATTCACCCCTCCACTTT.

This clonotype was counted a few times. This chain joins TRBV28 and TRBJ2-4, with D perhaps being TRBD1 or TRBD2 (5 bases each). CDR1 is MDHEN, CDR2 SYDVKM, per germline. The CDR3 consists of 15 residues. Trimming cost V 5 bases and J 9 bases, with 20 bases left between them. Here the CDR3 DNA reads TGTGCCAGCAGTGCCATTTCTACCCTGAGGGGCATTCAGTACTTC. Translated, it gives CASSAISTLRGIQYF.

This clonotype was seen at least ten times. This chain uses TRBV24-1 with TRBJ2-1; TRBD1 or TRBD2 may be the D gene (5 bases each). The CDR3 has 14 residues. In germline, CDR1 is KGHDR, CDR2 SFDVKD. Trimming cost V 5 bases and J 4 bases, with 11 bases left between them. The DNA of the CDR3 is TGTGCCACCAGTGTAGGGGAGATTTACAATGAGCAGTTCTTC. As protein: CATSVGEIYNEQFF.

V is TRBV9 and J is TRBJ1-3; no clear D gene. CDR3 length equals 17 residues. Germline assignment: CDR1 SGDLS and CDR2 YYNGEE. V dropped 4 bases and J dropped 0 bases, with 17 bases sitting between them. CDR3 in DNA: TGTGCCAGCAGCACCCCGGGCAGTTCCCCCTCTGGAAACACCATATATTTT. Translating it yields CASSTPGSSPSGNTIYF.

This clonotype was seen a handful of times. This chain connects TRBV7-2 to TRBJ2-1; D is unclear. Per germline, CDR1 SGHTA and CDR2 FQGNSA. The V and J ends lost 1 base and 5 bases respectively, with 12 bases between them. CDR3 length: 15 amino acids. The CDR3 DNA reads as TGTGCCAGCAGCTTAGGTGTAGGAAAGAACAATGAGCAGTTCTTC. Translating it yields CASSLGVGKNNEQFF.

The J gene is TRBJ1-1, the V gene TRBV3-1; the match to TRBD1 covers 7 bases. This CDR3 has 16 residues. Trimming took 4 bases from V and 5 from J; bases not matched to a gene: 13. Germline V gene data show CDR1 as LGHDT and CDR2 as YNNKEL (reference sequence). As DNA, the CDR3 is TGTGCCAGCAGCCTCATTCCCACAGGGGCCCGGACTGAAGCTTTCTTT. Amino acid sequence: CASSLIPTGARTEAFF.

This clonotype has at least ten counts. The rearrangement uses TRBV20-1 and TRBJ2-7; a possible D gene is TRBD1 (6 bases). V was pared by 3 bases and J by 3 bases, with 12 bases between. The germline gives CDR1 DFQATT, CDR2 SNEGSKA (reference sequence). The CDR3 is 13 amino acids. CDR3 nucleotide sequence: TGCAGTGCTAGCAATTTCAGGGGCTACGAGCAGTACTTC. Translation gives CSASNFRGYEQYF.

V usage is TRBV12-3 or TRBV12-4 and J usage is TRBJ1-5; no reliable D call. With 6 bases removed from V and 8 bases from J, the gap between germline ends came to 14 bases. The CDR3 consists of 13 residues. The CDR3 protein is CASRRTAHEPQHF. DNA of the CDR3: TGTGCCAGCAGGAGGACCGCGCATGAGCCCCAGCATTTT.

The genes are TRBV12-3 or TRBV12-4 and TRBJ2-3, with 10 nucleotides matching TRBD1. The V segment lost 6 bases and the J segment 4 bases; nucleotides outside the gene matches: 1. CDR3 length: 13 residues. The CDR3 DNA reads TGTGCCAGCAGGACAGGGGGCTCAGATACGCAGTATTTT. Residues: CASRTGGSDTQYF.

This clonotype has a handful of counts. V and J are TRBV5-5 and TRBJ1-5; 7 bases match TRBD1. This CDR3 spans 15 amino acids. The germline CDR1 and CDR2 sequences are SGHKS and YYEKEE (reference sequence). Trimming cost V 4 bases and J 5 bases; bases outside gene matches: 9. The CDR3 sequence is CASSLGQHPYQPQHF. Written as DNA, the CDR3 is TGTGCCAGCAGCCTGGGACAGCATCCCTATCAGCCCCAGCATTTT.

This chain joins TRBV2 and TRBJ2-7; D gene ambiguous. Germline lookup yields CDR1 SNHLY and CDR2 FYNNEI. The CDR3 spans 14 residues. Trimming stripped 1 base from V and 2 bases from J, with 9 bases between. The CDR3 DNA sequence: TGTGCCAGCAGTGAAGGTACCGCCACCTACGAGCAGTACTTC. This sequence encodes CASSEGTATYEQYF.

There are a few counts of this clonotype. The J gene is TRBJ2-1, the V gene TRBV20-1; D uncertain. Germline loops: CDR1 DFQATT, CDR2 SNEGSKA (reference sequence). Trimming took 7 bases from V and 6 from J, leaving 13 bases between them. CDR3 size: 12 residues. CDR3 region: CSVTSLANEQFF. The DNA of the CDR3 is TGCAGTGTTACATCCCTCGCCAATGAGCAGTTCTTC.

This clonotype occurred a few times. The chain's CDR3 is CASGLGTGTGGLTQYF. The CDR3 DNA is TGTGCTAGTGGTTTGGGAACCGGGACAGGTGGTCTTACGCAGTATTTT. V and J are TRBV12-5 and TRBJ2-3, with 8 bases that match TRBD1. Germline CDR1 and CDR2: LGHNT and FRNRAP. This CDR3 has 16 amino acids. Germline trimming cut 1 base from V and 8 bases from J; bases unmatched to any gene: 11. Drawing the rest from reference TRBV12-5 and TRBJ2-3, the complete variable domain is DARVTQTPRHKVTEMGQEVTMRCQPILGHNTVFWYRQTMMQGLELLAYFRNRAPLDDSGMPKDRFSAEMPDATLATLKIQPSEPRDSAVYFCASGLGTGTGGLTQYFGPGTRLTVL.

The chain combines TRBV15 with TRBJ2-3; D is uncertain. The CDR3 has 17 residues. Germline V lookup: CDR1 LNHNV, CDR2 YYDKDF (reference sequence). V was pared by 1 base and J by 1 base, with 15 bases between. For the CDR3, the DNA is TGTGCCACCAGCAGAGCAGGATGGAGTCTCGGCACAGATACGCAGTATTTT. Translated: CATSRAGWSLGTDTQYF.

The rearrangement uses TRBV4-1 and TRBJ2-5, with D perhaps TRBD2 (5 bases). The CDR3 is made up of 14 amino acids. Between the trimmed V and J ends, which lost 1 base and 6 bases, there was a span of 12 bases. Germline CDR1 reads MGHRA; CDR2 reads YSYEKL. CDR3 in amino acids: CASSQGTPRKTQYF. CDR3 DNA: TGCGCCAGCAGCCAAGGGACTCCCCGGAAGACCCAGTACTTC.

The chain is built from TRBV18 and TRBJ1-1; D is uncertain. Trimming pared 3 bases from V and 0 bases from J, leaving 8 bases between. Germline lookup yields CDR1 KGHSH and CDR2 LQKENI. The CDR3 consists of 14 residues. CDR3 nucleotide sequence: TGTGCCAGCTCACCGGAATACTTGAACACTGAAGCTTTCTTT. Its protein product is CASSPEYLNTEAFF.

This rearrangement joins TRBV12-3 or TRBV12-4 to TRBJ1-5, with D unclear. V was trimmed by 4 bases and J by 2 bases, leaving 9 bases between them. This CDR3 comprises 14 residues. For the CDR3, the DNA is TGTGCCAGCAGTTCTTGGGGAGGCAATCAGCCCCAGCATTTT. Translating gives CASSSWGGNQPQHF.

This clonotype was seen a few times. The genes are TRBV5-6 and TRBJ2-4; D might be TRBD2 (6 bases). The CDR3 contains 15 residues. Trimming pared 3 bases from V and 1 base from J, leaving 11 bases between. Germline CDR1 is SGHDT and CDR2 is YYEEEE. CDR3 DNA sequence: TGTGCCAGCAGCTCAGTAAGCGGGGCCAAAAACATTCAGTACTTC. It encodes CASSSVSGAKNIQYF.

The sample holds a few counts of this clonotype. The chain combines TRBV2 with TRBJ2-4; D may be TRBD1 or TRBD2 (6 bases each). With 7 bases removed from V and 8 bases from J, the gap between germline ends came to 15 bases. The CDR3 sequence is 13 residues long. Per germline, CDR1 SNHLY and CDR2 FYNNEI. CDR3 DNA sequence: TGTGCCAGCACCAAGGGGGGTTCGGACATTCAGTACTTC. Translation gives CASTKGGSDIQYF.

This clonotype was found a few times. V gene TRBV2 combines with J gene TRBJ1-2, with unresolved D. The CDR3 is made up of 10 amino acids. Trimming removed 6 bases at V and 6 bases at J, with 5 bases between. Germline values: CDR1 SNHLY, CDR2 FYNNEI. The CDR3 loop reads CASRRHGYTF. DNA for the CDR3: TGTGCCAGCAGGCGCCATGGCTACACCTTC.

For the CDR3, the DNA is TGTGCCAGCAGCTTACAGTTTGGCAGGGGGCAAGAGACCCAGTACTTC. Translated: CASSLQFGRGQETQYF. This chain uses TRBV7-2 with TRBJ2-5; TRBD1 matches 7 bases. V was clipped by 2 bases and J by 2 bases; unmatched bases: 8. CDR3 length: 16 residues. The germline V gene has CDR1 SGHTA and CDR2 FQGNSA.